The next 14 T cell receptor beta chains were all read from a single sample in a study of spatial heterogeneity in lung cancer. General observations from the study: The number of expanded tumor alpha and beta chains correlated with mutation number.

Documented time point: sample taken at primary tumor resection. The antigens for these receptors are not known. TCRdb re-analysed the 5' RACE reads in MiXCR, keeping a single row per CDR3 protein. The repertoire holds 9,000 to 9,500 distinct CDR3 sequences, with roughly 6.7% as singletons. This sample comprised lung tumor tissue, obtained at surgery. The receptor set was obtained from a male donor with early-stage non-small cell lung cancer.

The table lists this clonotype with many counts. The rearrangement joins TRBV7-9 to TRBJ2-3, with a tentative D call TRBD2 (5 bases). The germline gives CDR1 SEHNR, CDR2 FQNEAQ (reference sequence). This CDR3 spans 14 amino acids. Trimming pared 5 bases from V and 1 base from J, leaving 10 bases between. The CDR3 spells CASSGERRTDTQYF. The CDR3 DNA is TGTGCCAGCAGCGGGGAGCGGCGCACAGATACGCAGTATTTT.

The chain links TRBV20-1 to TRBJ2-1; D is possibly TRBD2 (6 bases). The V end lost 6 bases, the J end lost 12 bases, and 18 bases lay between the germline ends. Germline V gene lookup returns CDR1 DFQATT and CDR2 SNEGSKA (reference sequence). The CDR3 is 12 residues long. In DNA form, the CDR3 reads TGCAGTGCCTCATCGACCCTGGAGGGGCAGTTCTTC. Translating it yields CSASSTLEGQFF.

Within the sample, this clonotype is medium-sized (0.01 to 0.1%). This rearrangement joins TRBV4-1 to TRBJ1-2, with 7 bases matching TRBD1. Germline CDR1 is MGHRA and CDR2 is YSYEKL. J lost 8 bases, V lost 0 bases, and 6 bases had no gene match. CDR3 length equals 14 residues. The CDR3 loop is CASSQEGQVFGYTF. The CDR3 bases are TGCGCCAGCAGCCAAGAAGGACAGGTCTTCGGCTACACCTTC.

The genes are TRBV12-3 or TRBV12-4 and TRBJ2-4; 7 positions agree with TRBD2. The CDR3 covers 16 residues. V was pared by 3 bases and J by 0 bases, with 5 bases of the junction left unmatched. CDR3 sequence reads: CASSFSGALAKNIQYF. Written as DNA, the CDR3 is TGTGCCAGCAGTTTCAGCGGGGCTCTAGCCAAAAACATTCAGTACTTC.

In this sample, this clonotype turned up many times. The chain recombines TRBV20-1 with TRBJ2-7, with D perhaps matching TRBD1 (6 bases). Germline CDR1 and CDR2: DFQATT and SNEGSKA (reference sequence). V was pared by 3 bases and J by 3 bases, with 12 bases between. The CDR3 has 13 amino acids. The CDR3 region has the DNA TGCAGTGCTAGGGGCAGGGGTCTCTACGAGCAGTACTTC. Amino acid sequence: CSARGRGLYEQYF.

In its sample, this clonotype ranks as medium-sized. V gene TRBV27 combines with J gene TRBJ1-4, with 7 bases that match TRBD1. Germline V gene lookup returns CDR1 MNHEY and CDR2 SMNVEV (reference sequence). This CDR3 has 15 residues. The V segment lost 4 bases and the J segment 7 bases; nucleotides outside the gene matches: 9. Here the CDR3 DNA reads TGTGCCAGCAGTTCCGGGACAGTCATAGGTGAAAAACTGTTTTTT. This translates into CASSSGTVIGEKLFF.

In its sample, this clonotype was seen many times. The chain recombines TRBV6-2 or TRBV6-3 with TRBJ1-5; 8 bases agree with TRBD1. The CDR3 contains 16 residues. Germline CDR1 is MNHEY and CDR2 is SVGEGT. Losses at the gene ends were 6 bases for V and 0 bases for J; bases not matched to a gene: 7. CDR3 amino acids: CASSSDRGYSNQPQHF. The CDR3 nucleotides read TGTGCCAGCAGCAGCGACAGGGGATATAGCAATCAGCCCCAGCATTTT.

By proportion, this clonotype is medium-sized. The chain links TRBV11-2 to TRBJ2-5; no clear D. V shed 0 bases and J shed 4 bases, with 3 bases lying between them. Per the germline V gene, CDR1 is SGHAT and CDR2 is FQNNGV. The CDR3 covers 12 residues. The CDR3, as DNA: TGTGCCAGCAGCTTAGATTTAGAGACCCAGTACTTC. It yields the protein CASSLDLETQYF. The whole variable domain, remainder taken from reference TRBV11-2 and TRBJ2-5, is EAGVAQSPRYKIIEKRQSVAFWCNPISGHATLYWYQQILGQGPKLLIQFQNNGVVDDSQLPKDRFSAERLKGVDSTLKIQPAKLEDSAVYLCASSLDLETQYFGPGTRLLVL.

V usage is TRBV28 and J usage is TRBJ2-1, with 8 bases lining up with TRBD2. The CDR3 has 17 residues. The germline CDR1 and CDR2 sequences are MDHEN and SYDVKM. The J segment lost 0 bases and the V segment lost 2 bases, leaving 6 bases of the junction unmatched. The CDR3 DNA follows: TGTGCCAGCAGTTTAAACGGGGGGGCGAGCTCCTACAATGAGCAGTTCTTC. This codes for CASSLNGGASSYNEQFF.

The rearrangement uses TRBV5-3 and TRBJ2-3; 8 bases map to TRBD2. TRBV5-3 is identified as an open reading frame with a role that is uncertain. The CDR3 is 15 residues long. J gave up 7 bases and V 3 bases, and 10 bases lay outside the gene matches. The DNA of the CDR3 is TGTGCCAGAAGCTCGGGCGGGGGGCCTGGGAATACGCAGTATTTT. It translates to CARSSGGGPGNTQYF.

This clonotype was counted ten times or more. The chain combines TRBV12-3 or TRBV12-4 with TRBJ2-1; 7 nucleotides match TRBD2. This CDR3 comprises 18 residues. Trimming removed 5 bases from V and 2 bases from J; junction bases left unmatched: 15. The CDR3 here is CASSPSRRGSAAYNEQFF. The CDR3 bases are TGTGCCAGCAGTCCCTCACGGCGGGGGTCCGCAGCCTACAATGAGCAGTTCTTC.

This clonotype was recorded many times. J is TRBJ1-4 and V is TRBV7-9, with D possibly matching TRBD1 (5 bases). CDR1 is SEHNR, CDR2 FQNEAQ, per germline (reference sequence). This CDR3 region has 15 residues. Trimming removed 1 base from V and 5 bases from J, with 11 bases in between. CDR3 coding DNA: TGTGCCAGCAGCTTAGTGCTAGGGGAAAATGAAAAACTGTTTTTT. It specifies CASSLVLGENEKLFF.

This clonotype has at least ten counts. The V call is TRBV28, the J call TRBJ1-5; D call uncertain. Germline V gene lookup returns CDR1 MDHEN and CDR2 SYDVKM. There are 14 residues in the CDR3. CDR3: CAANAVYSNQPQHF. The CDR3 DNA reads TGTGCGGCTAATGCGGTTTATAGCAATCAGCCCCAGCATTTT.

In this sample, this clonotype is medium-sized (0.01 to 0.1%). This chain joins TRBV12-3 or TRBV12-4 and TRBJ1-1; 7 bases are shared with TRBD1. The V gene end was trimmed by 10 bases and the J gene end by 5 bases; junction bases not matched to a gene: 10. CDR3 size: 13 residues. The CDR3 sequence is CATGAGGGTEAFF. The CDR3 DNA is TGTGCCACCGGGGCAGGGGGAGGTACTGAAGCTTTCTTT.